One sample yielded the 8 T cell receptor beta chains listed below, sequenced in a study of tumor and adjacent non-tumor tissue in lung cancer. The template was RNA from unsorted bulk tissue. Three rounds of nested PCR, following a modified ARM-PCR protocol, produced the TCRbeta library. TCRdb re-derived calls from the multiplex PCR reads in MiXCR, one entry per CDR3 protein. Of 120,000 or so distinct CDR3 sequences listed, 66% are singletons. The sequencing input was lung tumor tissue. These TCRs come from a man younger than 45 with non-small cell lung cancer.

Many counts were recorded for this clonotype. V usage is TRBV11-1 and J usage is TRBJ2-5; TRBD2 is a possible D gene (6 bases). Germline CDR1 SGHAT, CDR2 FQDESV (reference sequence). The CDR3 consists of 14 residues. Between the trimmed V and J ends, which lost 2 bases and 5 bases, there was a span of 12 bases. The CDR3 bases are TGTGCCAGCAGCTTAAGGCGGGGCGGGGAGACCCAGTACTTC. Translated, it gives CASSLRRGGETQYF.

On this clonotype: A single base separates this from a much larger clone, so it may be a read error. This rearrangement joins TRBV4-3 to TRBJ2-5; 8 bases align to TRBD2. The J segment lost 3 bases and the V segment lost 4 bases, leaving 10 bases of the junction unmatched. Germline CDR1 LGHNA, CDR2 YSLEER. CDR3 length equals 16 residues. DNA for the CDR3: TGCGCCAGCAGCCGGTCCGGGATTAGCGGGGAAGAGACCCAGTACTTC. Translated, it gives CASSRSGISGEETQYF.

Concerning this clonotype itself: Possible read error: a much larger clone is one base away. The chain carries TRBV5-4 and TRBJ2-5, with D unclear. The CDR3 contains 14 residues. Trimming took off 1 base at V and 2 bases at J, with 9 bases between the two ends. The V gene's germline CDR1 is SGHNT and CDR2 YYREEE (reference sequence). CDR3 amino acids: CASSLWTAQETQYF. The DNA of the CDR3 is TGTGCCAGCAGCTTGTGGACGGCACAAGAGACCCAGTACTTC. Full variable domain (rest looked up from reference TRBV5-4 and TRBJ2-5): ETGVTQSPTHLIKTRGQQVTLRCSSQSGHNTVSWYQQALGQGPQFIFQYYREEENGRGNFPPRFSGLQFPNYSSELNVNALELDDSALYLCASSLWTAQETQYFGPGTRLLVL.

The chain carries TRBV6-1 and TRBJ2-7, with 10 bases fitting TRBD1. With 5 bases clipped from V and 1 base from J, the junction kept 5 bases outside the gene matches. The CDR3 is 15 amino acids. CDR1 MNHNS and CDR2 SASEGT come from the germline V gene. For the CDR3, the DNA is TGTGCCAGCAGTCAAGAGGGACAGGGGTCCTACGAGCAGTACTTC. This translates into CASSQEGQGSYEQYF.

With regard to this clonotype: A clone one base away is much larger, so this may be a read error. The V and J genes are TRBV20-1 and TRBJ2-1; 8 positions match TRBD1. The CDR3 contains 15 residues. Germline values: CDR1 DFQATT, CDR2 SNEGSKA (reference sequence). With 1 base clipped from V and 8 bases from J, the junction kept 10 bases outside the gene matches. The CDR3 DNA follows: TGCAGTGCTAGAGCGAAACCAGCAGGGGGCCATGAGCAGTTCTTC. Translation: CSARAKPAGGHEQFF.

About this clonotype itself: This is likely a read error, given that the CDR3 carries no conserved phenylalanine or tryptophan at its end. This chain links TRBV4-1 with TRBJ2-7; 8 bases fit TRBD2. Germline lookup yields CDR1 MGHRA and CDR2 YSYEKL. Trimming removed 0 bases from V and 2 bases from J; junction bases left unmatched: 6. This CDR3 comprises 16 residues. DNA for the CDR3: TGCGCCAGCAGCCAAGATGAGACGGGAGGGGCCTACGAGCAGTACATC. Translated: CASSQDETGGAYEQYI.

The V and J genes are TRBV13 and TRBJ2-1; D gene ambiguous. There are 13 residues in the CDR3. Germline V gives CDR1 PRHDT, CDR2 FYEKMQ (reference sequence). V was pared by 5 bases and J by 7 bases, with 12 bases between. CDR3 residues: CASSLSSVNEQFF. Written as DNA, the CDR3 is TGTGCCAGCAGCCTATCCTCGGTTAATGAGCAGTTCTTC.

The chain has TRBV6-2 or TRBV6-3 and TRBJ1-4, with 7 bases fitting TRBD1. V gave up 4 bases and J gave up 13 bases; unmatched junction bases: 9. Germline assignment: CDR1 MNHEY and CDR2 SVGEGT. The length of the CDR3 is 13 residues. The CDR3 DNA reads as TGTGCCAGCAGTTGTTCGTGGGGGGACAGACTGTTTTTT. It translates to CASSCSWGDRLFF.